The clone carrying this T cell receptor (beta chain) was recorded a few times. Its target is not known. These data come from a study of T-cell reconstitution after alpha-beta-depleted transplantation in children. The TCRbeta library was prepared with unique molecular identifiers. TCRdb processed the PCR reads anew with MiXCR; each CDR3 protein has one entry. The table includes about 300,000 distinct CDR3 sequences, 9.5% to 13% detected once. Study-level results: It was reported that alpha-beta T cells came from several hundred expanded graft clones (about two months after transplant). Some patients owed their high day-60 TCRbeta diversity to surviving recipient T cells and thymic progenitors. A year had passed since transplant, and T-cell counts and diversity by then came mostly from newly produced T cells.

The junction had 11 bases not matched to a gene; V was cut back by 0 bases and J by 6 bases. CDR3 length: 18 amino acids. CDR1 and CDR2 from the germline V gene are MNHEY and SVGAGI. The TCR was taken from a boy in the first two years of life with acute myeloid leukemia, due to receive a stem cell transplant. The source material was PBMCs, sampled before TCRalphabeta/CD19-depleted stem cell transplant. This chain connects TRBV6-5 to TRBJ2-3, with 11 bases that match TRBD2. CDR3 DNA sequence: TGTGCCAGCAGTTACTCTATAGCGGGAGGGAACACACAGGATACGCAGTATTTT. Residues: CASSYSIAGGNTQDTQYF.